The source of this T cell receptor beta chain is a study of T cells after yellow fever vaccination. Overall study context: For low cell numbers, libraries were made with SMART-Seq v4 Ultra Low Input.

Regarding the study as a whole: Booster samples showed a return of most primary-vaccination clones (roughly 96% CD4, over 70% CD8). A weaker but faster secondary response was observed, peaking on day 5 versus 15.

Details on this clonotype: Its matching antigen is unknown.

For TCR, cDNA came from 5'RACE template switching, which added a universal primer site and UMIs. TCRdb itself ran the 5' RACE reads through MiXCR, one entry per CDR3 protein. The sample has about 340,000 distinct CDR3 sequences, 3% to 4.5% seen once. Looked up from germline, CDR1 is MNHEY and CDR2 is SVGAGI. The CDR3 length is 14 residues. The V gene lost 5 bases and the J gene lost 2 bases, with 9 bases spanning the gap. The sequenced sample was PBMCs, obtained 5 days after the yellow fever booster vaccination. The rearrangement joins TRBV6-5 to TRBJ2-2; maybe TRBD1 (6 bases). This clonotype was obtained from a young man who received the YFV17D yellow fever vaccine. The CDR3: CASSTGQNTGELFF. As DNA, the CDR3 is TGTGCCAGCAGTACGGGACAAAACACCGGGGAGCTGTTTTTT.